These 27 T cell receptor beta chains originate from one sample sequenced in a study of T-cell reconstitution after alpha-beta-depleted transplantation in children. Preparation of the TCRbeta library involved a method that used unique molecular identifiers. MiXCR, run by TCRdb on the PCR reads, gives a single entry per CDR3 protein. The sample has 70,000 to 95,000 distinct CDR3 sequences; 15% to 20% are singletons. Sequenced here: PBMCs, mostly from graft donor cells, sampled 360 days after TCRalphabeta/CD19-depleted stem cell transplant. These receptors were taken from a male patient under 10 years old who had a stem cell transplant for acute lymphoblastic leukemia, so the T cells may come from the graft donor.

The gene calls are TRBV2 and TRBJ1-2; perhaps TRBD1 as D (5 bases). CDR1 and CDR2 (germline): SNHLY, FYNNEI. The CDR3 consists of 13 residues. With 2 bases removed from V and 8 bases from J, the gap between germline ends came to 12 bases. CDR3 in DNA: TGTGCCAGCAGTGAACTGGCAGGGAACGGCTACACCTTC. This gives the protein CASSELAGNGYTF.

This clonotype was observed a single time. The rearrangement links TRBV30 to TRBJ2-7, with a weak D call TRBD1 (6 bases). CDR3 length: 16 residues. The germline V gene encodes CDR1 GTSNPN and CDR2 SVGIG (reference sequence). Trimming took off 1 base at V and 4 bases at J, with 20 bases between the two ends. The DNA for the CDR3 is TGTGCCTGGAGTGGCTATAGAAAGGGACACCATTACGAGCAGTACTTC. It yields the protein CAWSGYRKGHHYEQYF.

V is TRBV5-1 and J is TRBJ2-2, with D unclear. With 4 bases removed from V and 5 bases from J, the gap between germline ends came to 6 bases. CDR1 and CDR2 from the germline V gene are SGHRS and YFSETQ. The CDR3 sequence is 12 residues long. The CDR3 region is CASSVQTGELFF. CDR3 coding DNA: TGCGCCAGCAGCGTTCAGACCGGGGAGCTGTTTTTT. The full variable domain, rest sourced from reference TRBV5-1 and TRBJ2-2, is KAGVTQTPRYLIKTRGQQVTLSCSPISGHRSVSWYQQTPGQGLQFLFEYFSETQRNKGNFPGRFSGRQFSNSRSEMNVSTLELGDSALYLCASSVQTGELFFGEGSRLTVL.

This clonotype was counted between two and nine times. This chain connects TRBV12-3 or TRBV12-4 to TRBJ2-7; D is possibly TRBD1 (5 bases). The CDR3 is made up of 14 amino acids. Between the trimmed V and J ends, which lost 4 bases and 0 bases, there was a span of 10 bases. The CDR3 region has the DNA TGTGCCAGCAGTTCGTACAGGAGCTCCTACGAGCAGTACTTC. Protein: CASSSYRSSYEQYF.

This clonotype occurred a few times. The chain carries TRBV20-1 and TRBJ2-3; no definite D call. The CDR3 covers 12 residues. V lost 3 bases to trimming and J lost 4 bases, with 8 bases between them. The germline gives CDR1 DFQATT, CDR2 SNEGSKA (reference sequence). The DNA of the CDR3 is TGCAGTGCTAGTAAGGTCCCAGATACGCAGTATTTT. This sequence encodes CSASKVPDTQYF.

The rearrangement links TRBV7-9 to TRBJ2-3; the D call may be TRBD1 or TRBD2 (5 bases each). This CDR3 comprises 14 residues. V was clipped by 3 bases and J by 5 bases, with 12 bases between them. Germline-derived CDR1 and CDR2 are SEHNR and FQNEAQ (reference sequence). CDR3 sequence reads: CASSFFRAGDTQYF. In DNA form, the CDR3 reads TGTGCCAGCAGCTTCTTCAGGGCGGGAGATACGCAGTATTTT.

This clonotype was recorded at least ten times. This chain links TRBV4-1 with TRBJ2-1; D is perhaps TRBD2 (8 bases). The CDR3 covers 17 residues. V was shortened by 3 bases and J by 10 bases, with 25 bases between the two germline ends. The germline V gene has CDR1 MGHRA and CDR2 YSYEKL. The CDR3 sequence is CASSQPPGGTGRGEQFF. In nucleotides, the CDR3 is TGCGCCAGCAGCCAGCCTCCAGGGGGTACCGGGAGGGGGGAGCAGTTCTTC.

In its sample, this clonotype was seen many times. This chain joins TRBV7-9 and TRBJ1-1; 7 bases are shared with TRBD1. The V gene end was trimmed by 1 base and the J gene end by 0 bases; junction bases not matched to a gene: 2. Germline lookup yields CDR1 SEHNR and CDR2 FQNEAQ (reference sequence). The CDR3 runs 15 residues. CDR3 in amino acids: CASSLGQGMNTEAFF. The DNA of the CDR3 is TGTGCCAGCAGCTTAGGACAGGGTATGAACACTGAAGCTTTCTTT.

The chain joins TRBV5-1 to TRBJ2-5; 7 bases are a match to TRBD1. The CDR3 spans 13 residues. V dropped 4 bases and J dropped 5; count of bases not matched to a gene: 5. In germline, CDR1 is SGHRS, CDR2 YFSETQ. The CDR3 protein is CASSPGTVETQYF. The CDR3 region has the DNA TGCGCCAGCAGCCCAGGGACAGTGGAGACCCAGTACTTC.

This clonotype was recorded many times. The CDR3 DNA sequence: TGTGCCACCAGCAGGGGGAGTGCCTCCTACGAGCAGTACTTC. Residues: CATSRGSASYEQYF. The chain uses TRBV15 and TRBJ2-7; a possible D gene is TRBD2 (5 bases). Germline V gives CDR1 LNHNV, CDR2 YYDKDF (reference sequence). CDR3 length: 14 residues. The germline V and J ends were trimmed by 3 bases and 0 bases, with 9 bases remaining between them.

This chain connects TRBV5-1 to TRBJ2-1, with D possibly TRBD2 on 5 matching bases. Germline CDR1 is SGHRS and CDR2 is YFSETQ. The length of the CDR3 is 14 residues. V was shortened by 0 bases and J by 7 bases, with 11 bases between the two germline ends. The CDR3 DNA sequence: TGCGCCAGCAGCTTGGGAGCTAGCCGGAATGAGCAGTTCTTC. Translated, it gives CASSLGASRNEQFF.

The CDR3 region has the DNA TGTGCCAGCAGTTTAAGTGAGCCCGGGGAGCTGTTTTTT. Translating gives CASSLSEPGELFF. The rearrangement joins TRBV12-3 or TRBV12-4 to TRBJ2-2; the D is unclear. CDR3 size: 13 residues. Trimming removed 2 bases at V and 6 bases at J, with 7 bases between.

This clonotype was seen only a few times. The rearrangement joins TRBV12-3 or TRBV12-4 to TRBJ2-3; D remains ambiguous. The CDR3 runs 13 residues. The V and J ends lost 6 bases and 2 bases respectively, with 9 bases between them. The CDR3 DNA reads TGTGCCAGCAGGCGCAGGACCACAGATACGCAGTATTTT. Translating gives CASRRRTTDTQYF.

The chain recombines TRBV5-1 with TRBJ2-7; unclear D gene. Trimming took 4 bases from V and 2 from J, leaving 22 bases between them. Germline-derived CDR1 and CDR2 are SGHRS and YFSETQ. The CDR3 covers 17 residues. The CDR3 is CASSLWTQRSFPYEQYF. The CDR3 DNA sequence: TGCGCCAGCAGCCTCTGGACCCAAAGGAGTTTTCCCTACGAGCAGTACTTC. The full variable domain, rest sourced from reference TRBV5-1 and TRBJ2-7, is KAGVTQTPRYLIKTRGQQVTLSCSPISGHRSVSWYQQTPGQGLQFLFEYFSETQRNKGNFPGRFSGRQFSNSRSEMNVSTLELGDSALYLCASSLWTQRSFPYEQYFGPGTRLTVT.

The chain employs TRBV11-2 and TRBJ2-3; tentatively, D is TRBD1 or TRBD2 (5 bases each). Germline V gives CDR1 SGHAT, CDR2 FQNNGV. The CDR3 spans 16 residues. V dropped 5 bases and J dropped 1 base, with 16 bases sitting between them. As DNA, the CDR3 is TGTGCCAGCAGCCTAATCACGGGACGGGGCACAGATACGCAGTATTTT. As protein: CASSLITGRGTDTQYF.

This clonotype was counted many times. The chain combines TRBV10-3 with TRBJ1-6; possible D gene TRBD1, 6 bases. This CDR3 has 15 amino acids. The V end lost 6 bases, the J end lost 7 bases, and 16 bases lay between the germline ends. Germline V gene sequence: CDR1 ENHRY, CDR2 SYGVKD. CDR3 region: CAISHRELGNSPLHF. DNA of the CDR3: TGTGCCATCAGCCACAGGGAGTTGGGAAATTCACCCCTCCACTTT.

This rearrangement joins TRBV6-2 or TRBV6-3 to TRBJ2-1, with D perhaps being TRBD1 or TRBD2 (5 bases each). The CDR3 has 13 amino acids. V was pared by 6 bases and J by 10 bases, with 16 bases between. Germline values: CDR1 MNHEY, CDR2 SVGEGT. The CDR3 loop is CASRETKGVEQFF. The CDR3 nucleotides are TGTGCCAGCAGGGAGACTAAAGGGGTGGAGCAGTTCTTC.

This clonotype was detected a few times. The V and J genes are TRBV12-3 or TRBV12-4 and TRBJ2-7, with a tentative D call TRBD2 (6 bases). The V end lost 3 bases, the J end lost 0 bases, and 6 bases lay between the germline ends. The CDR3 consists of 13 residues. The CDR3 nucleotides are TGTGCCAGCAGTTTCGGGGGCTCCTACGAGCAGTACTTC. Its translation: CASSFGGSYEQYF.

The gene calls are TRBV9 and TRBJ2-5; D gene ambiguous. Germline V gene data show CDR1 as SGDLS and CDR2 as YYNGEE. This CDR3 comprises 13 residues. V was pared by 0 bases and J by 4 bases, with 7 bases between. As DNA, the CDR3 is TGTGCCAGCAGCGTAGCCCTCGGAGAGACCCAGTACTTC. Protein: CASSVALGETQYF.

The rearrangement joins TRBV7-9 to TRBJ2-7; 10 nucleotides match TRBD2. The CDR3 totals 16 residues. The V gene end was trimmed by 0 bases and the J gene end by 6 bases; junction bases not matched to a gene: 8. Per germline, CDR1 SEHNR and CDR2 FQNEAQ (reference sequence). The CDR3 spells CASSLAEASGSFEQYF. The CDR3 nucleotides are TGTGCCAGCAGCTTAGCGGAGGCTAGCGGGAGCTTCGAGCAGTACTTC.

V gene TRBV12-3 or TRBV12-4 combines with J gene TRBJ2-1; TRBD1 aligns across 8 bases. After removal of 2 bases from V and 5 bases from J, the junction contained 14 bases not matched to a gene. CDR3 length: 18 residues. The CDR3 sequence is CASSLPTYGQGFNNEQFF. DNA for the CDR3: TGTGCCAGCAGTTTACCTACGTACGGACAGGGTTTCAACAATGAGCAGTTCTTC.

This clonotype was recorded at least ten times. The V and J genes are TRBV5-1 and TRBJ2-7; D ambiguous. From germline, CDR1 is SGHRS and CDR2 YFSETQ. Trimming took 1 base from V and 4 from J, leaving 12 bases between them. This CDR3 spans 14 amino acids. The CDR3 is CASSLIGNRYEQYF. CDR3 DNA: TGCGCCAGCAGCTTGATTGGGAATAGGTACGAGCAGTACTTC.

The V gene is TRBV12-3 or TRBV12-4, the J gene TRBJ2-4; TRBD2 matches at 7 bases. The V segment lost 7 bases and the J segment 3 bases; nucleotides outside the gene matches: 12. CDR3 length: 16 amino acids. As DNA, the CDR3 is TGTGCCAGCACCTGGGACTACGGGCTAGACAAAAACATTCAGTACTTC. Its protein product is CASTWDYGLDKNIQYF.

This clonotype turned up a few times. This sequence joins TRBV6-1 and TRBJ2-1, with 9 bases matching TRBD2. Germline CDR1 and CDR2: MNHNS and SASEGT. The CDR3 is made up of 14 amino acids. V was pared by 6 bases and J by 4 bases, with 4 bases of the junction left unmatched. This CDR3 reads CASRESGRYNEQFF. As DNA, the CDR3 is TGTGCCAGCAGAGAAAGCGGGAGGTACAATGAGCAGTTCTTC.

The chain couples TRBV7-9 to TRBJ2-1; D not resolved. This CDR3 contains 13 residues. Trimming cost V 5 bases and J 5 bases, with 10 bases left between them. Per germline, CDR1 SEHNR and CDR2 FQNEAQ (reference sequence). The CDR3 region is CASSPYRDNEQFF. The CDR3 region has the DNA TGTGCCAGCAGCCCTTATCGGGACAATGAGCAGTTCTTC.

V gene TRBV24-1 combines with J gene TRBJ2-1; D is ambiguous. V lost 1 base and J lost 6, with 6 bases in between. This CDR3 comprises 13 residues. CDR1 is KGHDR and CDR2 is SFDVKD in the germline V gene. CDR3 sequence reads: CATSDFGRNEQFF. The CDR3 DNA reads as TGTGCCACCAGTGATTTCGGCCGCAATGAGCAGTTCTTC.

This clonotype was counted a few times. The rearrangement joins TRBV4-1 to TRBJ2-3, with 13 bases aligning to TRBD2. The CDR3 totals 20 residues. Germline V gene data show CDR1 as MGHRA and CDR2 as YSYEKL. V dropped 0 bases and J dropped 0; count of bases not matched to a gene: 9. CDR3 protein: CASSQDPPGLAGVSTDTQYF. In DNA form, the CDR3 reads TGCGCCAGCAGCCAAGATCCCCCAGGACTAGCGGGAGTGAGCACAGATACGCAGTATTTT.